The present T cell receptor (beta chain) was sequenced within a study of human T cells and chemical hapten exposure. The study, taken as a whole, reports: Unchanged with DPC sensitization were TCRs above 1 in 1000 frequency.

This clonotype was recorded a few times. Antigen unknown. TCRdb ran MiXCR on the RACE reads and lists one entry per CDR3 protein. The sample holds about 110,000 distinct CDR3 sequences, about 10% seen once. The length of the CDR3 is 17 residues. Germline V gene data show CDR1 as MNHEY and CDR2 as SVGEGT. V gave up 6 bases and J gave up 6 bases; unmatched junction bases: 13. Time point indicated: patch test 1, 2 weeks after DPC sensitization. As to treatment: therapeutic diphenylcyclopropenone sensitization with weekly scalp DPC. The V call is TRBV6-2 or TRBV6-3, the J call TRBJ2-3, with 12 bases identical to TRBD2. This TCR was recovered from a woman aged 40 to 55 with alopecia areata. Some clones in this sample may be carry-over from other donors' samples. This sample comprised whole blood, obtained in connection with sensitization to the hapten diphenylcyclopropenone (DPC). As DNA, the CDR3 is TGTGCCAGCAGCGCTACTAGGACTAGCGGGGCTCGTGATACGCAGTATTTT. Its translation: CASSATRTSGARDTQYF.